A single sample gave rise to the 14 T cell receptor beta chains below, sequenced in a study of shared clonotypes between healthy human individuals. Naive CD8 populations comprised CD45RO-negative cells positively selected for CCR7, excluding terminally differentiated effector memory CD45RA+ cells. Repertoires were generated with immunoSEQ multiplex PCR, while TCRdb's copy carries only in-frame clones and drops some. The sample gives 550,000 to 600,000 clones, roughly 98% of which show up once; 0.25% to 0.35% is in the top ten. The sample comprised naive CD8+ T cells sorted from blood. These receptors were taken from a man aged 30-40 years in good health.

The chain has TRBV7-9 and TRBJ1-2; D remains ambiguous. This CDR3 is 17 amino acids long. V lost 0 bases, J lost 8 bases, and 22 bases lay in between. Germline values: CDR1 SEHNR, CDR2 FQNEAQ (reference sequence). CDR3 bases: TGTGCCAGCAGCTTAGCCGGTGGGCTGCGAAGGGCTAACGGCTACACCTTC. As protein: CASSLAGGLRRANGYTF.

The chain combines TRBV10-3 with TRBJ1-1, with D possibly TRBD1 on 5 matching bases. Trimming removed 2 bases from V and 4 bases from J, with 20 bases in between. Germline CDR1 ENHRY, CDR2 SYGVKD. CDR3 length equals 17 residues. CDR3 DNA: TGTGCCATCAGTGAGCCCGGTGGCAGGGCTTTTATCACTGAAGCTTTCTTT. Translated: CAISEPGGRAFITEAFF.

V usage is TRBV5-4 and J usage is TRBJ2-4; D tentatively fits TRBD1 or TRBD2 (5 bases each). V shed 0 bases and J shed 8 bases, with 21 bases lying between them. CDR3 length: 17 amino acids. Looked up from germline, CDR1 is SGHNT and CDR2 is YYREEE (reference sequence). The CDR3 coding sequence is TGTGCCAGCAGCTTGGAAGGGACGGGACCCGAAGGGTACATTCAGTACTTC. It yields the protein CASSLEGTGPEGYIQYF.

The CDR3 spells CASSSRDRGSYNEQFF. DNA for the CDR3: TGTGCCAGCAGCTCTAGGGACAGGGGCTCCTACAATGAGCAGTTCTTC. The genes are TRBV7-6 and TRBJ2-1; TRBD1 matches 10 bases. The CDR3 totals 16 residues. Germline lookup yields CDR1 SGHVS and CDR2 FNYEAQ. After removal of 4 bases from V and 0 bases from J, the junction contained 3 bases not matched to a gene.

The chain couples TRBV6-5 to TRBJ1-1, with unresolved D. The germline CDR1 and CDR2 sequences are MNHEY and SVGAGI. The V gene lost 0 bases and the J gene lost 0 bases, with 11 bases spanning the gap. The CDR3 loop spans 16 amino acids. DNA of the CDR3: TGTGCCAGCAGTTACTCGGGAGATACAATGAACACTGAAGCTTTCTTT. It yields the protein CASSYSGDTMNTEAFF.

V usage is TRBV5-5 and J usage is TRBJ2-3; maybe TRBD2 (6 bases). The V end was cut by 3 bases, the J end by 6 bases, with 17 bases between. The CDR3 consists of 15 residues. Looked up from germline, CDR1 is SGHKS and CDR2 is YYEKEE (reference sequence). DNA for the CDR3: TGTGCCAGCAGCTCGGGGACTGTCTGGTCTGATACGCAGTATTTT. This translates into CASSSGTVWSDTQYF. Filled out from reference TRBV5-5 and TRBJ2-3, the complete variable domain reads DAGVTQSPTHLIKTRGQQVTLRCSPISGHKSVSWYQQVLGQGPQFIFQYYEKEERGRGNFPDRFSARQFPNYSSELNVNALLLGDSALYLCASSSGTVWSDTQYFGPGTRLTVL.

V gene TRBV11-2 combines with J gene TRBJ2-1; no reliable D call. Trimming took off 4 bases at V and 0 bases at J, with 10 bases between the two ends. Germline CDR1 reads SGHAT; CDR2 reads FQNNGV. The length of the CDR3 is 15 residues. The CDR3 region has the DNA TGTGCCAGCAGCTACTCTTCGAGCTCCTACAATGAGCAGTTCTTC. It translates to CASSYSSSSYNEQFF.

The gene calls are TRBV7-9 and TRBJ2-1, with D possibly matching TRBD1 (6 bases). CDR1 and CDR2 (germline): SEHNR, FQNEAQ (reference sequence). The CDR3 length is 15 residues. Trimming pared 0 bases from V and 5 bases from J, leaving 11 bases between. The CDR3 sequence is CASSLAQGLHNEQFF. In nucleotides, the CDR3 is TGTGCCAGCAGCTTAGCCCAGGGGCTACACAATGAGCAGTTCTTC.

Remarks on this clone: Being one base from a much bigger clone, this may be a read error. Other DNA sequences within the sample encode an identical CDR3. V is TRBV5-4 and J is TRBJ2-7; no firm D call. The ends were cut back, 0 bases at V and 3 bases at J, with 4 bases in the middle. The V gene's germline CDR1 is SGHNT and CDR2 YYREEE (reference sequence). The length of the CDR3 is 12 residues. For the CDR3, the DNA is TGTGCCAGCAGCTTGGACGACTACGAGCAGTACTTC. Amino acids: CASSLDDYEQYF.

The rearrangement links TRBV27 to TRBJ1-5; D call uncertain. The CDR3 has 12 residues. V shed 8 bases and J shed 8 bases, with 13 bases lying between them. The germline CDR1 and CDR2 sequences are MNHEY and SMNVEV (reference sequence). The CDR3 here is CASGGLGKPQHF. CDR3 bases: TGTGCCAGCGGCGGGCTTGGGAAGCCCCAGCATTTT.

J is TRBJ2-2 and V is TRBV6-5, with D unresolved. The V end lost 2 bases, the J end lost 2 bases, and 12 bases lay between the germline ends. The germline CDR1 and CDR2 sequences are MNHEY and SVGAGI. The length of the CDR3 is 16 residues. Here the CDR3 reads CASSYRASLNTGELFF. The CDR3 nucleotides are TGTGCCAGCAGTTACAGGGCCTCCCTTAACACCGGGGAGCTGTTTTTT.

The chain combines TRBV11-3 with TRBJ2-6; the D gene could be TRBD1 or TRBD2 (5 bases each). Germline assignment: CDR1 SGHNT and CDR2 YENEEA. CDR3 length: 16 residues. V shed 4 bases and J shed 2 bases, with 12 bases lying between them. The CDR3 nucleotides read TGTGCCAGCAGCTCGGGATTGGGGGCTGGGGCCAACGTCCTGACTTTC. It codes for CASSSGLGAGANVLTF.

V gene TRBV6-5 combines with J gene TRBJ2-1, with D possibly TRBD1 on 5 matching bases. The CDR3 extends over 11 amino acids. CDR1 is MNHEY and CDR2 is SVGAGI in the germline V gene. Trimming pared 8 bases from V and 8 bases from J, leaving 10 bases between. The CDR3 loop is CASGQVDEQFF. The CDR3 nucleotides are TGTGCCAGCGGACAAGTTGATGAGCAGTTCTTC.

This chain connects TRBV15 to TRBJ2-7, with TRBD1 identical over 9 bases. V lost 6 bases and J lost 4; bases outside the gene matches: 7. From germline, CDR1 is LNHNV and CDR2 YYDKDF (reference sequence). This CDR3 spans 14 amino acids. CDR3 in amino acids: CATRVGTGSYEQYF. CDR3 coding DNA: TGTGCCACCAGAGTGGGGACAGGGTCATACGAGCAGTACTTC.